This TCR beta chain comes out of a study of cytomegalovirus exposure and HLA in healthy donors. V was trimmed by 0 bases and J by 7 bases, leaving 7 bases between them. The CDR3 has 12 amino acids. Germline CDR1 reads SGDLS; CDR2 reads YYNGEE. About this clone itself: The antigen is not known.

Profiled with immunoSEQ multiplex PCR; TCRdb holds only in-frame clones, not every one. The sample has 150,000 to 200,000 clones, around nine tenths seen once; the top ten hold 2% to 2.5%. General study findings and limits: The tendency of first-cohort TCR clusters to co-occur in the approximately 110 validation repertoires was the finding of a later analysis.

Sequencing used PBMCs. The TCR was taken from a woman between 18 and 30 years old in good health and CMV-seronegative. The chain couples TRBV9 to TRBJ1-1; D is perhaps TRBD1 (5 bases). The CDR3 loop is CASSVAGGEAFF. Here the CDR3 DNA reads TGTGCCAGCAGCGTAGCCGGGGGTGAAGCTTTCTTT.